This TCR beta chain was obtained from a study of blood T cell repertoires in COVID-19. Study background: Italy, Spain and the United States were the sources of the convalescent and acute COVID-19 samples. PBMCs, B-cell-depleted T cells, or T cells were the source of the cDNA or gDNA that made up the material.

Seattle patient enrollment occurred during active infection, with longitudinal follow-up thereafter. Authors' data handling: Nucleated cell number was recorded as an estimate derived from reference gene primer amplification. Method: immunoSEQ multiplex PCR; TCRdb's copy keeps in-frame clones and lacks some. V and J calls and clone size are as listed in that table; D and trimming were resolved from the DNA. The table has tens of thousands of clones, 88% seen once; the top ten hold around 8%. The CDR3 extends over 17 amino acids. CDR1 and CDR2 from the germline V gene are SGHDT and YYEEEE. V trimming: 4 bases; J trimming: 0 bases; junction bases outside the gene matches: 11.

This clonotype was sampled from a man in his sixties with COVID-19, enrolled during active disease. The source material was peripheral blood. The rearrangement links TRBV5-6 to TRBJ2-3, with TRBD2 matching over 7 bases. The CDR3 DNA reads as TGTGCCAGCAGCCTTCGGCGACTAGCCCCGAGCACAGATACGCAGTATTTT. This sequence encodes CASSLRRLAPSTDTQYF. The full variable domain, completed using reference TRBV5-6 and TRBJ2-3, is DAGVTQSPTHLIKTRGQQVTLRCSPKSGHDTVSWYQQALGQGPQFIFQYYEEEERQRGNFPDRFSGHQFPNYSSELNVNALLLGDSALYLCASSLRRLAPSTDTQYFGPGTRLTVL.